The next 15 T cell receptor beta chains were all read from a single sample in a study of blood T cell repertoires in COVID-19. Clones were read by immunoSEQ multiplex PCR, and TCRdb kept only the in-frame ones, dropping some. Of approximately 250,000 clones listed, less than 95% were seen once; the top ten hold less than 3.5%. The sample taken for sequencing was PBMCs or T cells enriched from blood (not recorded which). Source of these receptors: a man aged 40-50 years who had been exposed to COVID-19.

The chain is built from TRBV11-2 and TRBJ2-1; 11 positions match TRBD2. Germline trimming cut 1 base from V and 4 bases from J; bases unmatched to any gene: 9. CDR3 length equals 18 residues. CDR1 SGHAT and CDR2 FQNNGV come from the germline V gene. This chain's CDR3 is CASSLALSGLAVYNEQFF. The DNA of the CDR3 is TGTGCCAGCAGCTTAGCACTTTCGGGACTAGCGGTATACAATGAGCAGTTCTTC. Supplemented by reference TRBV11-2 and TRBJ2-1, the full variable domain reads EAGVAQSPRYKIIEKRQSVAFWCNPISGHATLYWYQQILGQGPKLLIQFQNNGVVDDSQLPKDRFSAERLKGVDSTLKIQPAKLEDSAVYLCASSLALSGLAVYNEQFFGPGTRLTVL.

The chain combines TRBV9 with TRBJ2-6; D not resolved. Germline V CDR1 and CDR2: SGDLS, YYNGEE. With 3 bases removed from V and 0 bases from J, the gap between germline ends came to 4 bases. This CDR3 is 14 amino acids long. This CDR3 reads CASSGYSGANVLTF. The CDR3 nucleotides read TGTGCCAGCAGCGGTTACTCTGGGGCCAACGTCCTGACTTTC.

This clone was seen only once. The V gene is TRBV7-9, the J gene TRBJ2-7, with D uncertain. V was cut by 3 bases and J by 3 bases, with 9 bases left in between. Germline V lookup: CDR1 SEHNR, CDR2 FQNEAQ (reference sequence). CDR3 length: 13 amino acids. In DNA form, the CDR3 reads TGTGCCAGCAGCTTCTCCAGTCTCTACGAGCAGTACTTC. This codes for CASSFSSLYEQYF.

The chain has TRBV10-3 and TRBJ2-7, with a possible D match to TRBD2 (5 bases). CDR1 and CDR2 from the germline V gene are ENHRY and SYGVKD. The CDR3 is 13 amino acids. The V end was cut by 6 bases, the J end by 5 bases, with 14 bases between. This CDR3 is CAIRRAGNNEQYF. In DNA, the CDR3 is TGTGCCATCAGGAGGGCCGGTAACAACGAGCAGTACTTC.

The CDR3 region has the DNA TGTGCCAGCAGCCAAGATTTCTCACATCCCCAGCATTTT. Residues: CASSQDFSHPQHF. This chain links TRBV3-1 (or the pseudogene TRBV3-2) with TRBJ1-5; D uncertain. The CDR3 has 13 residues. Deletions cut 0 bases from V and 10 bases from J, with 10 bases between. Germline CDR1 and CDR2: LGHDT and YNNKEL (reference sequence).

The V gene is TRBV28, the J gene TRBJ2-7; 8 bases fit TRBD2. Losses at the gene ends were 5 bases for V and 6 bases for J; bases not matched to a gene: 12. The CDR3 runs to 15 residues. Germline V gene sequence: CDR1 MDHEN, CDR2 SYDVKM. The CDR3 nucleotides are TGTGCCAGCAGTACCCCTGCCGCGGGGGGCGGCGAGCAGTACTTC. As protein: CASSTPAAGGGEQYF.

This clone is a singleton in its sample. The V and J genes are TRBV15 and TRBJ1-1; 10 bases match TRBD1. This CDR3 is built from 15 residues. V was clipped by 1 base and J by 5 bases; unmatched bases: 4. Per germline, CDR1 LNHNV and CDR2 YYDKDF (reference sequence). The CDR3 DNA reads as TGTGCCACCAGCAGAGGAGACAGGGGGCGGACTGAAGCTTTCTTT. It encodes CATSRGDRGRTEAFF.

The genes are TRBV9 and TRBJ2-7; 7 positions match TRBD2. The CDR3 has 15 residues. The V segment lost 0 bases and the J segment 4 bases; nucleotides outside the gene matches: 7. CDR1 is SGDLS, CDR2 YYNGEE, per germline. The CDR3 here is CASSVAAGSVYEQYF. CDR3 in DNA: TGTGCCAGCAGCGTAGCAGCGGGAAGTGTGTACGAGCAGTACTTC.

The rearrangement joins TRBV19 to TRBJ2-1; TRBD2 matches at 11 bases. The CDR3 is 15 amino acids. V shed 5 bases and J 5 bases; nucleotides not matched to a gene: 5. Germline assignment: CDR1 LNHDA and CDR2 SQIVND (reference sequence). DNA for the CDR3: TGTGCCAGTAGTTCCGTAGCGGGAGGGGACAATGAGCAGTTCTTC. Protein product: CASSSVAGGDNEQFF.

V gene TRBV11-3 combines with J gene TRBJ2-7, with D unclear. Germline V lookup: CDR1 SGHNT, CDR2 YENEEA. V gave up 0 bases and J gave up 3 bases, with 6 bases separating them. The CDR3 totals 13 residues. The CDR3 nucleotides read TGTGCCAGCAGCTTAGAAGCTAACTACGAGCAGTACTTC. The encoded protein is CASSLEANYEQYF.

The chain recombines TRBV29-1 with TRBJ1-1; D not certain. The CDR3 has 10 amino acids. The V and J ends lost 7 bases and 2 bases respectively, with 5 bases between them. Looked up from germline, CDR1 is SQVTM and CDR2 is ANQGSEA. As DNA, the CDR3 is TGCAGCGGTACTAACACTGAAGCTTTCTTT. Protein product: CSGTNTEAFF.

The rearrangement links TRBV19 to TRBJ2-7; the match to TRBD2 covers 7 bases. Unmatched junction bases numbered 11, after V lost 3 bases and J lost 3 bases. Germline loops: CDR1 LNHDA, CDR2 SQIVND (reference sequence). The CDR3 consists of 16 residues. The CDR3 nucleotides are TGTGCCAGTAGTATTGACGCTTGGGACTATTTCTACGAGCAGTACTTC. This codes for CASSIDAWDYFYEQYF. Full variable domain (outside the CDR3, taken from reference TRBV19 and TRBJ2-7): DGGITQSPKYLFRKEGQNVTLSCEQNLNHDAMYWYRQDPGQGLRLIYYSQIVNDFQKGDIAEGYSVSREKKESFPLTVTSAQKNPTAFYLCASSIDAWDYFYEQYFGPGTRLTVT.

This chain joins TRBV4-2 and TRBJ2-7; 11 positions match TRBD2. This CDR3 is built from 16 residues. J gave up 6 bases and V 0 bases, and 7 bases lay outside the gene matches. Germline loops: CDR1 LGHNA, CDR2 YNFKEQ. CDR3 in amino acids: CASSQESVLAGVEQYF. CDR3 nucleotides: TGTGCCAGCAGCCAAGAAAGTGTACTAGCGGGAGTCGAGCAGTACTTC.

V usage is TRBV28 and J usage is TRBJ2-7; the match to TRBD1 covers 8 bases. CDR3 size: 16 residues. With 3 bases clipped from V and 0 bases from J, the junction kept 7 bases outside the gene matches. The germline V gene has CDR1 MDHEN and CDR2 SYDVKM. CDR3 DNA: TGTGCCAGCAGTTTCAGGACAGGGTCTAGCTCCTACGAGCAGTACTTC. This gives the protein CASSFRTGSSSYEQYF. Full variable domain (missing parts from reference TRBV28 and TRBJ2-7): DVKVTQSSRYLVKRTGEKVFLECVQDMDHENMFWYRQDPGLGLRLIYFSYDVKMKEKGDIPEGYSVSREKKERFSLILESASTNQTSMYLCASSFRTGSSSYEQYFGPGTRLTVT.

The chain carries TRBV19 and TRBJ1-1, with TRBD1 matching 9 bases. The germline V gene encodes CDR1 LNHDA and CDR2 SQIVND (reference sequence). J lost 7 bases, V lost 3 bases, and 6 bases had no gene match. The CDR3 sequence is 14 residues long. CDR3 amino acids: CASSIWGQGNEAFF. In DNA form, the CDR3 reads TGTGCCAGTAGTATTTGGGGACAGGGAAATGAAGCTTTCTTT. Full variable domain (outside the CDR3, taken from reference TRBV19 and TRBJ1-1): DGGITQSPKYLFRKEGQNVTLSCEQNLNHDAMYWYRQDPGQGLRLIYYSQIVNDFQKGDIAEGYSVSREKKESFPLTVTSAQKNPTAFYLCASSIWGQGNEAFFGQGTRLTVV.